The next 9 T cell receptor beta chains were all read from a single sample in a study of PD-L1 blockade in urothelial cancer. Sample time point: peripheral blood 6 weeks after treatment start. Sequencing used immunoSEQ multiplex PCR; TCRdb keeps in-frame clones, though not all of them. The table includes 120,000 or so clones, around 86% detected once. This specimen was PBMCs, taken around atezolizumab (anti-PD-L1) treatment. Receptors originate from a man aged 45-65 years with urothelial cancer.

The V call is TRBV30, the J call TRBJ2-7; D possibly corresponds to TRBD1 (5 bases). Trimming left V 0 bases short and J 4 bases short, with 10 bases between. There are 13 residues in the CDR3. Germline values: CDR1 GTSNPN, CDR2 SVGIG (reference sequence). The CDR3 DNA is TGTGCCTGGAGTGTTATCCAGGGTTACGAGCAGTACTTC. It is translated as CAWSVIQGYEQYF.

The table lists this clone with a count of one. The chain recombines TRBV10-2 with TRBJ1-5, with D possibly matching TRBD1 (5 bases). This CDR3 has 16 residues. V lost 0 bases to trimming and J lost 6 bases, with 15 bases between them. The germline V gene encodes CDR1 WSHSY and CDR2 SAAADI. This chain's CDR3 is CASSESGPAWGQPQHF. For the CDR3, the DNA is TGCGCCAGCAGTGAGTCGGGGCCAGCCTGGGGTCAGCCCCAGCATTTT.

This clone has more than one count but fewer than ten. The J gene is TRBJ1-2, the V gene TRBV13; no firm D call. The ends were cut back, 5 bases at V and 7 bases at J, with 14 bases in the middle. Germline CDR1 reads PRHDT; CDR2 reads FYEKMQ (reference sequence). The CDR3 contains 13 residues. The CDR3 sequence is CASSRTGERGYTF. CDR3 DNA sequence: TGTGCCAGCAGCCGGACGGGAGAGCGTGGCTACACCTTC.

The chain recombines TRBV5-1 with TRBJ1-1; possibly TRBD1 for D (6 bases). The CDR3 covers 14 residues. Trimming shortened V by 4 bases and J by 6 bases, and 16 bases separated the two germline ends. Germline V gives CDR1 SGHRS, CDR2 YFSETQ. The CDR3 nucleotides are TGCGCCAGCAGCCCGACCTCTAGGGGGTCTGAAGCTTTCTTT. The encoded protein is CASSPTSRGSEAFF. Full variable domain (outside the CDR3, taken from reference TRBV5-1 and TRBJ1-1): KAGVTQTPRYLIKTRGQQVTLSCSPISGHRSVSWYQQTPGQGLQFLFEYFSETQRNKGNFPGRFSGRQFSNSRSEMNVSTLELGDSALYLCASSPTSRGSEAFFGQGTRLTVV.

This clone has more than one count but fewer than ten. The rearrangement uses TRBV2 and TRBJ1-2; 9 bases map to TRBD1. Trimming took 5 bases from V and 4 from J; bases not matched to a gene: 2. CDR1 and CDR2 from the germline V gene are SNHLY and FYNNEI. The CDR3 is made up of 13 amino acids. CDR3 DNA: TGTGCCAGCAGTCTACAGGGGGCCTATGGCTACACCTTC. Translation gives CASSLQGAYGYTF.

V gene TRBV7-2 combines with J gene TRBJ2-1; 10 bases agree with TRBD2. V was clipped by 4 bases and J by 6 bases; unmatched bases: 3. The germline CDR1 and CDR2 sequences are SGHTA and FQGNSA. The CDR3 runs to 14 residues. CDR3 DNA: TGTGCCAGCAGCTCTCTAGCGGGAGTCAATGAGCAGTTCTTC. This codes for CASSSLAGVNEQFF.

With regard to this clone: The junction and the germline gene differ at one end; a read error may be behind it. This chain links TRBV30 with TRBJ2-2; possible D gene TRBD2, 6 bases. There are 13 residues in the CDR3. Germline V gene lookup returns CDR1 GTSNPN and CDR2 SVGIG (reference sequence). CDR3 DNA: TGTGCCGGGAGGCGGTTCAACACCGGGGAGCTGTTTTTT. Protein product: CAGRRFNTGELFF. The entire variable domain, with the rest obtained from reference TRBV30 and TRBJ2-2, is as follows: SQTIHQWPATLVQPVGSPLSLECTVEGTSNPNLYWYRQAAGRGLQLLFYSVGIGQISSEVPQNLSASRPQDRQFILSSKKLLLSDSGFYLCAGRRFNTGELFFGEGSRLTVL.

This chain uses TRBV5-1 with TRBJ2-6; TRBD1 matches 8 bases. CDR3 length equals 19 residues. With V trimmed by 1 base and J by 1 base, 10 bases remained unmatched. Germline V gene sequence: CDR1 SGHRS, CDR2 YFSETQ. CDR3 in DNA: TGCGCCAGCAGCTTGTGGCAGGGGGCTAAAGGGTCTGGGGCCAACGTCCTGACTTTC. It encodes CASSLWQGAKGSGANVLTF.

The chain has TRBV18 and TRBJ2-2; 12 bases align to TRBD2. The V and J ends lost 3 bases and 0 bases, in that order; junction bases with no gene match: 14. CDR1 and CDR2 from the germline V gene are KGHSH and LQKENI. The CDR3 has 21 amino acids. CDR3 sequence (DNA): TGTGCCAGCTCACCCGTAGGGACTAGCGGGTCAACTAGGACGAACACCGGGGAGCTGTTTTTT. This encodes CASSPVGTSGSTRTNTGELFF.